This T cell receptor beta chain is drawn from a study of technical replicates of blood from a few donors. Germline V gives CDR1 LNHDA, CDR2 SQIVND (reference sequence). Trimming took 6 bases from V and 2 from J, leaving 14 bases between them. CDR3 size: 15 residues. The data were produced by immunoSEQ multiplex PCR, yet TCRdb's version contains in-frame clones alone and is incomplete. The table has 60,000 to 70,000 clones, around 85% seen once; the top ten hold about 5.5%. This clone was counted only a few times. The V and J genes are TRBV19 and TRBJ1-5; D perhaps matches TRBD1 (5 bases). This receptor was obtained from a human donor in good health. Some clones in this sample may be carry-over from other donors' samples. The sequencing sample was made of PBMCs. The CDR3 DNA is TGTGCCAGTAGCGTCCAGGGTCAGCGCAATCAGCCCCAGCATTTT. Amino acid sequence: CASSVQGQRNQPQHF.